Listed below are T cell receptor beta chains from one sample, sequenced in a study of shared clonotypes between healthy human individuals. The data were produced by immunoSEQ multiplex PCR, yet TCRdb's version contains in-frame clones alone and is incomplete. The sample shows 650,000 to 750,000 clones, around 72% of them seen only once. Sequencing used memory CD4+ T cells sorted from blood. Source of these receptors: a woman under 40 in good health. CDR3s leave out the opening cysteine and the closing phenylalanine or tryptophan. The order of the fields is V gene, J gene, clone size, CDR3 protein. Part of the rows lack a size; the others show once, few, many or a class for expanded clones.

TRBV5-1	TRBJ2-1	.	ASSLSSGSYNEQF
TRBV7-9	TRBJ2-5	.	ASSRTGGREETQY
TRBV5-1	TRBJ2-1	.	ASSLARTMGYNEQF
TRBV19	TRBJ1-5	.	ASTQGPGGPQH
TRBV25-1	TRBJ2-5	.	ASSGEGLAGRETQY
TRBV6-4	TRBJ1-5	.	ASSEGGGTDQPQH
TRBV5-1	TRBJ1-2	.	ASSLGDGPNYGYT
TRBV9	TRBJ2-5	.	ASSPGGETQY
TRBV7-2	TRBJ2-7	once	ASALGTSYEQY
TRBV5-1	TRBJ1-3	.	ASGAGQEGSGNTIY
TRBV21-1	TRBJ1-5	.	ASSRSLNQPQH
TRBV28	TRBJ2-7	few	ASSPRGREREQY
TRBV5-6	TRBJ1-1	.	ASSLAVSGTEAF
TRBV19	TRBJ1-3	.	ASSYGGEGDTIY
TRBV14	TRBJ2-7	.	ASSQARSGEQY
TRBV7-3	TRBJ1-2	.	ASSSAEGAKAT
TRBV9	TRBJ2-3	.	ASSSGATQY
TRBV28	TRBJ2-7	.	ASKRELNEQY
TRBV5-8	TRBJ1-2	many	ASSLRGRSGGYT
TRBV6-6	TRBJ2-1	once	ASSRLAGSVNEQF
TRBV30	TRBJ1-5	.	AWSAQNRGTLYQPQH
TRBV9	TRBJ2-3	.	ASTRGLADTQY
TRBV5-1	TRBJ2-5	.	ASSLLASGEETQY
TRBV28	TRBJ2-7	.	ASSLGTGGQAYEQY
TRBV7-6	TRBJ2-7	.	ASSLGRAGGSHEQY
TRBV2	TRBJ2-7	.	ASNRGSSYEQY
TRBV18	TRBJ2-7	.	ASSPDLSSYEQY
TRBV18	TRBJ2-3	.	ASSPTTGILADTQY
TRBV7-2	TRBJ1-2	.	ASSLGGRVGYT
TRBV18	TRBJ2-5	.	ASSPQGVKTQY
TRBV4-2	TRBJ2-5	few	ASSQAGGVETQY
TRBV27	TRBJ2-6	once	ASSSQGTSGANVLT
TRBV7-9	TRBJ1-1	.	ASSPPGTEAF
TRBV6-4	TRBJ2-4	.	ASKPGRLDIQY
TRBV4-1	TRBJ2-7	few	ASSQENRRYEQY
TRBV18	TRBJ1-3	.	ASSLEGGSGNTIY
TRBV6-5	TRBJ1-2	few	ASTGTGDYGYT
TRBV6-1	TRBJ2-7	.	ACNRDRGTYEQY
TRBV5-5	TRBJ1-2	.	ASFSPGHNYGYT
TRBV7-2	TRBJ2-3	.	ASSLVASGTSTDTQY
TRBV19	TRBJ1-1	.	ASLLVGTEEAF